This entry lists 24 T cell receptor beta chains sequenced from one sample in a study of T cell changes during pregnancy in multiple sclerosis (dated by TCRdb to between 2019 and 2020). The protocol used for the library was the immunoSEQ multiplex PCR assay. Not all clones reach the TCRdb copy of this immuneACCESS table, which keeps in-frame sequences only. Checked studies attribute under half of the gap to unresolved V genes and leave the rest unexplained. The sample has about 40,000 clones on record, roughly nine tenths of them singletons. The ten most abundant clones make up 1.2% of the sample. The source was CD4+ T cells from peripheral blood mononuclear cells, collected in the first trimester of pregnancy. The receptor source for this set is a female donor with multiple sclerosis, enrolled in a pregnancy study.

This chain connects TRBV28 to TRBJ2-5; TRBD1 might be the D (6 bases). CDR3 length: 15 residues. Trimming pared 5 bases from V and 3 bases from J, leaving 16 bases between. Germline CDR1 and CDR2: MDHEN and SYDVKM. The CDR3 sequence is CASSRPTGRKETQYF. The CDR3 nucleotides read TGTGCCAGCAGTCGACCGACAGGAAGAAAAGAGACCCAGTACTTC.

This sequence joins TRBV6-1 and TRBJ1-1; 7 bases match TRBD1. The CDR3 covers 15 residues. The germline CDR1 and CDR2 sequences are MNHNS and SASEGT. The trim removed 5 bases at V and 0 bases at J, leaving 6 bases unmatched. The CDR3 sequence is CASSQRTGMNTEAFF. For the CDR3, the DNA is TGTGCCAGCAGTCAAAGGACAGGTATGAACACTGAAGCTTTCTTT.

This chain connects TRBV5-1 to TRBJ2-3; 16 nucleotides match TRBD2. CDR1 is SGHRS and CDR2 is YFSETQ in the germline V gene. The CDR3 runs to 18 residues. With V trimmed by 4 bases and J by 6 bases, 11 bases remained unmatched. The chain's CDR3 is CASSHGTSGRVPGDTQYF. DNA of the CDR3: TGCGCCAGCAGCCACGGGACTAGCGGGAGGGTTCCGGGGGATACGCAGTATTTT.

The CDR3 loop is CASSSTTSGRANEQFF. The CDR3 DNA reads TGTGCCAGCAGCTCCACGACTAGCGGGAGGGCCAATGAGCAGTTCTTC. V is TRBV7-2 and J is TRBJ2-1, with 14 bases identical to TRBD2. There are 16 residues in the CDR3. Germline V gives CDR1 SGHTA, CDR2 FQGNSA. The J segment lost 6 bases and the V segment lost 4 bases, leaving 5 bases of the junction unmatched. Full variable domain (rest looked up from reference TRBV7-2 and TRBJ2-1): GAGVSQSPSNKVTEKGKDVELRCDPISGHTALYWYRQSLGQGLEFLIYFQGNSAPDKSGLPSDRFSAERTGGSVSTLTIQRTQQEDSAVYLCASSSTTSGRANEQFFGPGTRLTVL.

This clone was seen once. The CDR3 spells CASSLYGTKNIQYF. The CDR3 DNA is TGTGCCAGCAGCTTGTACGGGACCAAAAACATTCAGTACTTC. This rearrangement joins TRBV5-4 to TRBJ2-4; D might be TRBD2 (5 bases). Trimming took 1 base from V and 2 from J, leaving 7 bases between them. Germline V gene data show CDR1 as SGHNT and CDR2 as YYREEE (reference sequence). The CDR3 length is 14 residues. The full variable domain, with the rest looked up from reference TRBV5-4 and TRBJ2-4, is ETGVTQSPTHLIKTRGQQVTLRCSSQSGHNTVSWYQQALGQGPQFIFQYYREEENGRGNFPPRFSGLQFPNYSSELNVNALELDDSALYLCASSLYGTKNIQYFGAGTRLSVL.

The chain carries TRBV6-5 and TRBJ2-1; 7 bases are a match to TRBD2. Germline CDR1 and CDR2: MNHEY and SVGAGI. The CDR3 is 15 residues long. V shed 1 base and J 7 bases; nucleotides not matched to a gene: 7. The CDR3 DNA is TGTGCCAGCAGTTACTTTGGGGGAGGGCCTAATGAGCAGTTCTTC. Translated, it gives CASSYFGGGPNEQFF.

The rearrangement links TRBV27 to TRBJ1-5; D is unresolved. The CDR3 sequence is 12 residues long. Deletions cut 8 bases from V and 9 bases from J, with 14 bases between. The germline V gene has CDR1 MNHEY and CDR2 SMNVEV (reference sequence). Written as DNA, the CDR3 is TGTGCCAGCCGAACCCAACGGGGGCCCCAGCATTTT. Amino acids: CASRTQRGPQHF.

This CDR3 is CASSLRGSYEQYF. The CDR3 DNA reads TGTGCCAGCAGCTTAAGGGGATCCTACGAGCAGTACTTC. The rearrangement joins TRBV7-9 to TRBJ2-7; the D gene is possibly TRBD1 (5 bases). Germline CDR1 is SEHNR and CDR2 is FQNEAQ (reference sequence). This CDR3 is 13 amino acids long. Trimming pared 2 bases from V and 1 base from J, leaving 6 bases between.

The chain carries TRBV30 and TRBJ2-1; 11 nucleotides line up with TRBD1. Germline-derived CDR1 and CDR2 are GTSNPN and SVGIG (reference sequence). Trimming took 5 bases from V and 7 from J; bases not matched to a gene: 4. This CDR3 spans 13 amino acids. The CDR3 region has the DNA TGTGCCTGGGGGCGGGACAGGGGGAATGAGCAGTTCTTC. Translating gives CAWGRDRGNEQFF.

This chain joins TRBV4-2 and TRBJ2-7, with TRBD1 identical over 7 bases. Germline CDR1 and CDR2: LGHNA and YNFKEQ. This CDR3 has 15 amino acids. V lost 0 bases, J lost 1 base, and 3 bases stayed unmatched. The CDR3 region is CASSQDRGHSYEQYF. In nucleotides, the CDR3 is TGTGCCAGCAGCCAAGATAGGGGGCATTCCTACGAGCAGTACTTC.

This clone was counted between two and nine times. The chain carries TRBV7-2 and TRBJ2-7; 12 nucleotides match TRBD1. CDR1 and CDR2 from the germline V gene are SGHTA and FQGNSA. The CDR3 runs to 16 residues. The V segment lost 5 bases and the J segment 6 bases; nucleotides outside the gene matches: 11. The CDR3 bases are TGTGCCAGCAGCCCGGGAGGGACAGGGGGCGTTTCCGAGCAGTACTTC. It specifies CASSPGGTGGVSEQYF.

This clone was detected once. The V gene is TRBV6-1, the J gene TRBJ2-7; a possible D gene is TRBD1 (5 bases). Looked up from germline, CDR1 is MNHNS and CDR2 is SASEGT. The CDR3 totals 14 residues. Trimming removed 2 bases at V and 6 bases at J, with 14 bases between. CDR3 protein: CASSEPLPGLEQYF. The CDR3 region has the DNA TGTGCCAGCAGTGAACCCCTCCCAGGGCTCGAGCAGTACTTC.

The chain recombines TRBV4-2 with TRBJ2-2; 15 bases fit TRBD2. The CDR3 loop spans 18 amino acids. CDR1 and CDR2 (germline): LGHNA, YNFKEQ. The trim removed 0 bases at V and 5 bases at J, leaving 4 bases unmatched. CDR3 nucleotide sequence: TGTGCCAGCAGCCAAGATGGACTAGCGGGAGGGCGAACCGGGGAGCTGTTTTTT. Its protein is CASSQDGLAGGRTGELFF.

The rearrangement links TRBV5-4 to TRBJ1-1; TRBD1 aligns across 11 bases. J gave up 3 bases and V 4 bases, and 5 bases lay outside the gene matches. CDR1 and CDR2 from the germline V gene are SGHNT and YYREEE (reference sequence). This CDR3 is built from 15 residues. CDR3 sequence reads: CASSEGQGVHTEAFF. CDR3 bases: TGTGCCAGCAGCGAGGGACAGGGGGTTCACACTGAAGCTTTCTTT.

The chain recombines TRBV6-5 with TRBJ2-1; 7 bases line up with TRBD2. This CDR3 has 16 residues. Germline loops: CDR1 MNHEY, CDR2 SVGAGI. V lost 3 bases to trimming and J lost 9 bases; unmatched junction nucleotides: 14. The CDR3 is CASSYSSGTGGGEQFF. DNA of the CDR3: TGTGCCAGCAGTTATTCCAGCGGAACGGGAGGTGGTGAGCAGTTCTTC.

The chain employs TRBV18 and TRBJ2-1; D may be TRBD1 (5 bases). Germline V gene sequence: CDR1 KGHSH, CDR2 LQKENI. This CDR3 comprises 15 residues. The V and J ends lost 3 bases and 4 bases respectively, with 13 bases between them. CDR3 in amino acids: CASSPDTGMYNEQFF. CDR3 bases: TGTGCCAGCTCACCGGACACAGGAATGTACAATGAGCAGTTCTTC.

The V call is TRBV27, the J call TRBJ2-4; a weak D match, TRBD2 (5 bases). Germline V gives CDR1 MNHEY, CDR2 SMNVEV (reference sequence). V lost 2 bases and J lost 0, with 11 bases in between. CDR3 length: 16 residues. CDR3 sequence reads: CASSLRPGLAKNIQYF. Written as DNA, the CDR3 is TGTGCCAGCAGTTTAAGACCAGGACTAGCCAAAAACATTCAGTACTTC.

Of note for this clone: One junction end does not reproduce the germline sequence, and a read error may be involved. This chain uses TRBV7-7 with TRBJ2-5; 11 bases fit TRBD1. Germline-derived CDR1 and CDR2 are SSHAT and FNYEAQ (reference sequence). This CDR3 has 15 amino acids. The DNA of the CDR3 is TGTGCTAGCAGCACAGGACAGGGGGCGTGGGAGACCCAGTACTTC. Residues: CASSTGQGAWETQYF.

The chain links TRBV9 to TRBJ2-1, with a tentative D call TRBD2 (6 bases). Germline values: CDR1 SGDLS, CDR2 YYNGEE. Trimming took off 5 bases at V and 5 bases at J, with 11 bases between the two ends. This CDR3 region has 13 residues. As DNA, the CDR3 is TGTGCCAGCAGTACGTGGACTAACAATGAGCAGTTCTTC. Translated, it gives CASSTWTNNEQFF.

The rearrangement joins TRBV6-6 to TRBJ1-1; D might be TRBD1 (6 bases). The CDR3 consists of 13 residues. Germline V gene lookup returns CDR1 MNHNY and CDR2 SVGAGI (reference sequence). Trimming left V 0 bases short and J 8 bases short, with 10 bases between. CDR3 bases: TGTGCCAGCAGTTACTCCCCCCAGGGGGAAGCTTTCTTT. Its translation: CASSYSPQGEAFF.

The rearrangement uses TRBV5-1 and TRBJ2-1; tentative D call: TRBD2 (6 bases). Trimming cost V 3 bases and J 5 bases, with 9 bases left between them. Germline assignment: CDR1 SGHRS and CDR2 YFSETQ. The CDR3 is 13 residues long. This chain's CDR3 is CASSSGGDNEQFF. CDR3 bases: TGCGCCAGCAGCTCCGGCGGGGACAATGAGCAGTTCTTC. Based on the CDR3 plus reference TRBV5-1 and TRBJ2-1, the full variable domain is KAGVTQTPRYLIKTRGQQVTLSCSPISGHRSVSWYQQTPGQGLQFLFEYFSETQRNKGNFPGRFSGRQFSNSRSEMNVSTLELGDSALYLCASSSGGDNEQFFGPGTRLTVL.

The CDR3: CASRGLAGGPYEQYF. CDR3 DNA sequence: TGTGCCAGCAGGGGACTAGCGGGAGGGCCCTACGAGCAGTACTTC. The chain joins TRBV6-1 to TRBJ2-7, with 16 bases lining up with TRBD2. The germline CDR1 and CDR2 sequences are MNHNS and SASEGT. There are 15 residues in the CDR3. Losses at the gene ends were 6 bases for V and 2 bases for J; bases not matched to a gene: 1.

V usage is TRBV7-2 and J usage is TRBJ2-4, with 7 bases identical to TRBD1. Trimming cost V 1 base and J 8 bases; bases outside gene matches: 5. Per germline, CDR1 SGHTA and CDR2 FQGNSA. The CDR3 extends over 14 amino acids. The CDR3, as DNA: TGTGCCAGCAGCTTAGAACCAGGGGGATACATTCAGTACTTC. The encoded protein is CASSLEPGGYIQYF.

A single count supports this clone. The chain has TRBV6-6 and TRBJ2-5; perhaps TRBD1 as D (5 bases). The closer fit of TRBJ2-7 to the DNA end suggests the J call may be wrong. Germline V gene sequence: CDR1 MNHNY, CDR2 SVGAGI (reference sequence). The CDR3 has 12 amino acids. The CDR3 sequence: CASRWGSYEQYF. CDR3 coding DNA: TGTGCCAGCAGGTGGGGCAGCTACGAGCAGTACTTC.